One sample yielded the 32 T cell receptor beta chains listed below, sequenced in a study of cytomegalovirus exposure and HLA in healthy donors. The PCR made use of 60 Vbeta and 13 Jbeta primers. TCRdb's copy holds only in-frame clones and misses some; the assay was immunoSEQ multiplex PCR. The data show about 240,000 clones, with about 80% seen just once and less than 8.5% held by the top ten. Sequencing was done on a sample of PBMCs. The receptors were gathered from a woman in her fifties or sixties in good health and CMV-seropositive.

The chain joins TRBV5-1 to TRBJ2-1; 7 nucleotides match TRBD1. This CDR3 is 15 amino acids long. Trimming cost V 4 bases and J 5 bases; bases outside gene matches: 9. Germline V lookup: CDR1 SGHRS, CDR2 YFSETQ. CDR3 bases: TGCGCCAGCAGCCCCCGGGACAGCTTCCACAATGAGCAGTTCTTC. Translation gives CASSPRDSFHNEQFF.

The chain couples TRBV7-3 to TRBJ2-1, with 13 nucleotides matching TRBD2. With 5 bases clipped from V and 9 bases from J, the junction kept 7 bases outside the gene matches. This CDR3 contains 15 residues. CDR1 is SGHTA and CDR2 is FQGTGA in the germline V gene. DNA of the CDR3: TGTGCCAGCAGCCCACGGACTAGCGGGAGTTTTGAGCAGTTCTTC. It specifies CASSPRTSGSFEQFF.

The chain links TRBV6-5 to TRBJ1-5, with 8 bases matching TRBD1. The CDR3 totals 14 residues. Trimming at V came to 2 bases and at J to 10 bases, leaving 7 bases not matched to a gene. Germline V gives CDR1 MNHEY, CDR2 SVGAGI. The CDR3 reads CASSYGQGGAPQHF. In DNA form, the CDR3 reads TGTGCCAGCAGTTACGGACAGGGTGGTGCACCCCAGCATTTT.

The CDR3 protein is CATSRDQAGYSEQYF. In DNA form, the CDR3 reads TGTGCCACCAGCAGAGATCAAGCAGGGTATAGCGAGCAGTACTTC. The chain employs TRBV15 and TRBJ2-7, with D perhaps matching TRBD1 (5 bases). This CDR3 contains 15 residues. Germline CDR1 reads LNHNV; CDR2 reads YYDKDF (reference sequence). Trimming took 0 bases from V and 6 from J, leaving 15 bases between them.

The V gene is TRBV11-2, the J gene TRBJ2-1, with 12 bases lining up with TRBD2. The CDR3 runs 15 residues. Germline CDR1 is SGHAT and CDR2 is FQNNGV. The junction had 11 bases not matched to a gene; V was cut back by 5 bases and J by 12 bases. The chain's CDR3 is CASSEPGLAGQGQFF. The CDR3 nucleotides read TGTGCCAGCAGCGAACCGGGACTAGCGGGTCAGGGGCAGTTCTTC.

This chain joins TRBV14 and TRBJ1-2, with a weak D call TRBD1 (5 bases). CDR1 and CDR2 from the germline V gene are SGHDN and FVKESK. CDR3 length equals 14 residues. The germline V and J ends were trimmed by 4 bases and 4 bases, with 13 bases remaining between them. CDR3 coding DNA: TGTGCCAGCAGCCCTATTACAGGTTCCTATGGCTACACCTTC. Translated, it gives CASSPITGSYGYTF.

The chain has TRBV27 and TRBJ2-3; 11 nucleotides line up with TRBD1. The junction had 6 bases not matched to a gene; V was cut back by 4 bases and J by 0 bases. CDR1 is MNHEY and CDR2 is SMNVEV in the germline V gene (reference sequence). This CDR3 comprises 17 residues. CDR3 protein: CASSSRTGGLSTDTQYF. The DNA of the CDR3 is TGTGCCAGCAGTTCCCGGACAGGGGGCCTTAGCACAGATACGCAGTATTTT.

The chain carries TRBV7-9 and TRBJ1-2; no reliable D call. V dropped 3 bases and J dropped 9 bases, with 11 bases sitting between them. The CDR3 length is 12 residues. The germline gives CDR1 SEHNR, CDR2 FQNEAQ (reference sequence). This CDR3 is CASSFSEGRYTF. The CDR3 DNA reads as TGTGCCAGCAGCTTCTCCGAGGGCCGCTACACCTTC.

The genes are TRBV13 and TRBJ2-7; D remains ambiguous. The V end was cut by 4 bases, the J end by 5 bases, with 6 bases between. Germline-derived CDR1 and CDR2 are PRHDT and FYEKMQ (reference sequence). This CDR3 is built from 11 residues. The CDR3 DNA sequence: TGTGCCAGCAGCTCAAGCGACGAGCAGTACTTC. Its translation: CASSSSDEQYF.

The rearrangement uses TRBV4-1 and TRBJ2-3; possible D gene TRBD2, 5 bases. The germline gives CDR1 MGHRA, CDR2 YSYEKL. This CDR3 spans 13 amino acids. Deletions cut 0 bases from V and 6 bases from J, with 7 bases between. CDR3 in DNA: TGCGCCAGCAGCCAAGAGGGGAGTGATACGCAGTATTTT. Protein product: CASSQEGSDTQYF.

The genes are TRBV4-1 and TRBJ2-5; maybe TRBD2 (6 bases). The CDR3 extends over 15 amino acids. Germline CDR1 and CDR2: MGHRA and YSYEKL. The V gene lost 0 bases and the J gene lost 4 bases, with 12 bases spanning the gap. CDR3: CASSQETHGRETQYF. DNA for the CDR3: TGCGCCAGCAGCCAAGAGACCCACGGGAGAGAGACCCAGTACTTC.

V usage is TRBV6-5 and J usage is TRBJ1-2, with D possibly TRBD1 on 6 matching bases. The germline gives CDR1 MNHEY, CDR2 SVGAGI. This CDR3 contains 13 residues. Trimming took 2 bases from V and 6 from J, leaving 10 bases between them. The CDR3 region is CASSYTRGDGYTF. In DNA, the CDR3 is TGTGCCAGCAGTTACACCAGGGGAGATGGCTACACCTTC.

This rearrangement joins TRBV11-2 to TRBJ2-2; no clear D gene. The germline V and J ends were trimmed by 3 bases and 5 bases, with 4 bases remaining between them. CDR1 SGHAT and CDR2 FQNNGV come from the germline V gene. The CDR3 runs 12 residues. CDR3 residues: CASSFLTGELFF. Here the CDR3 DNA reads TGTGCCAGCAGCTTTCTTACCGGGGAGCTGTTTTTT.

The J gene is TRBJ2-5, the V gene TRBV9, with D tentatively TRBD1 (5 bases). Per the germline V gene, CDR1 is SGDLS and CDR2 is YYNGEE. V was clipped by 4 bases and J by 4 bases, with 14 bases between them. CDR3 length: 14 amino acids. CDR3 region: CASSPQHRTETQYF. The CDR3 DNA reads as TGTGCCAGCAGCCCGCAACACAGGACAGAGACCCAGTACTTC.

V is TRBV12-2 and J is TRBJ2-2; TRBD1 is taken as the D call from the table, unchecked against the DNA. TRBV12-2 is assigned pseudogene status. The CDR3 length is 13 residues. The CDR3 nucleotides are TGTGCAAGATACGGACATCCAGTCGGGGAGCTGTTTTTT. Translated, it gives CARYGHPVGELFF.

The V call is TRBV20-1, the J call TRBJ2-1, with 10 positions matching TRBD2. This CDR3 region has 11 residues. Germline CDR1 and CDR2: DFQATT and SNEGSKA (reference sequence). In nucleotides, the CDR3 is TGCAGGCTGGGGACTAGCGATGAGCAGTTCTTC. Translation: CRLGTSDEQFF.

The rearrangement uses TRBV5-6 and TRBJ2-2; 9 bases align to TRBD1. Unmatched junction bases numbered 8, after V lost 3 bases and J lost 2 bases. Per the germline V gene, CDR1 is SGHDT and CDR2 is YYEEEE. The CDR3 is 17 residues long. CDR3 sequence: CASSWAGTGFNTGELFF. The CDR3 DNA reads TGTGCCAGCAGCTGGGCCGGGACAGGGTTTAACACCGGGGAGCTGTTTTTT.

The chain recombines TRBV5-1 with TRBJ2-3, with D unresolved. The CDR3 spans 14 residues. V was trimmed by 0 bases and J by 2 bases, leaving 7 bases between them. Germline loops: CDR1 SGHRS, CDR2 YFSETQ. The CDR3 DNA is TGCGCCAGCAGCTTGGCCGACAACACAGATACGCAGTATTTT. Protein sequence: CASSLADNTDTQYF.

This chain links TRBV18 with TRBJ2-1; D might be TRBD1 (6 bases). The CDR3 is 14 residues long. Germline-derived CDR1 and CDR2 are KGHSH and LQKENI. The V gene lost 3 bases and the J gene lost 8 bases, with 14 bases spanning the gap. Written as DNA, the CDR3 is TGTGCCAGCTCACCTCAACAGGGATTATATGAGCAGTTCTTC. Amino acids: CASSPQQGLYEQFF.

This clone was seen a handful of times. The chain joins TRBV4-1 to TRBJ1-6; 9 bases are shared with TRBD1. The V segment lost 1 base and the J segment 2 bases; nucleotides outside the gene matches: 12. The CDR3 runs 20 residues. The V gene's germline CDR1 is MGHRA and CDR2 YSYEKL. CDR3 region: CASSQVPAGQGVTYNSPLHF. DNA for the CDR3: TGCGCCAGCAGCCAAGTGCCGGCGGGACAGGGAGTAACCTATAATTCACCCCTCCACTTT.

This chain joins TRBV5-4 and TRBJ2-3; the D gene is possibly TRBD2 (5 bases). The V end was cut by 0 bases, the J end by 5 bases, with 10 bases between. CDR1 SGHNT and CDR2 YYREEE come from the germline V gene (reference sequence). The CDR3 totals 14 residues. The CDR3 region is CASSLEAGGDTQYF. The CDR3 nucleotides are TGTGCCAGCAGCTTGGAGGCAGGAGGAGATACGCAGTATTTT. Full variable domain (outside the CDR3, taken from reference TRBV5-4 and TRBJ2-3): ETGVTQSPTHLIKTRGQQVTLRCSSQSGHNTVSWYQQALGQGPQFIFQYYREEENGRGNFPPRFSGLQFPNYSSELNVNALELDDSALYLCASSLEAGGDTQYFGPGTRLTVL.

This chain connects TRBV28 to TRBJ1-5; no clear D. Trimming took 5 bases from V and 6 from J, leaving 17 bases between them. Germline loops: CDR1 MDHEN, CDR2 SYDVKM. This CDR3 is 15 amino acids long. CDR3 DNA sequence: TGTGCCAGCAGTACCCCGGCCAGGTTAGTTCAGCCCCAGCATTTT. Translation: CASSTPARLVQPQHF.

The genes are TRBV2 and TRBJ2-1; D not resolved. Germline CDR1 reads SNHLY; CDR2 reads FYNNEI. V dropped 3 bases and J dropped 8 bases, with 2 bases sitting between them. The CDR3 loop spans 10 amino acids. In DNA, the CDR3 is TGTGCCAGCAGTGACGATGAGCAGTTCTTC. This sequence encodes CASSDDEQFF.

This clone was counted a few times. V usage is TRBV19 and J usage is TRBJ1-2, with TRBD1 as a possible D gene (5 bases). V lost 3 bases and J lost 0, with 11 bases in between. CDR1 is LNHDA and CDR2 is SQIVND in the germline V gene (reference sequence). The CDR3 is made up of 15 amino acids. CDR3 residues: CASSIGAASNYGYTF. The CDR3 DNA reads TGTGCCAGTAGTATTGGGGCCGCCTCTAACTATGGCTACACCTTC.

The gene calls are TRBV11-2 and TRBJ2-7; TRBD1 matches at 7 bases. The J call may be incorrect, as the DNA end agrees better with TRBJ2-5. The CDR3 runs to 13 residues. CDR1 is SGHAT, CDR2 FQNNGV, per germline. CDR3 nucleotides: TGTGCCAGCAGCCTAACACGACAGGGGACCCAGTACTTC. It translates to CASSLTRQGTQYF.

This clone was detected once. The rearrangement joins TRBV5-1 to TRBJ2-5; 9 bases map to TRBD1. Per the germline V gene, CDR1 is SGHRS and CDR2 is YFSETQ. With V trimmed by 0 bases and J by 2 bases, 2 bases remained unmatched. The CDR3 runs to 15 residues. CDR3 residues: CASSLGDRAQETQYF. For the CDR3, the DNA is TGCGCCAGCAGCTTGGGGGACAGGGCGCAAGAGACCCAGTACTTC.

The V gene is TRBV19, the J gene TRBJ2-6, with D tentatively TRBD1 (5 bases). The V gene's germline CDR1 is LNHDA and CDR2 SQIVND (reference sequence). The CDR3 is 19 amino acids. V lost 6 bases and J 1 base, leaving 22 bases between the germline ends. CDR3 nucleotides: TGTGCCAGTAGCCGACAGCCCGGAACTCTCCTGTCTGGGGCCAACGTCCTGACTTTC. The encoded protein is CASSRQPGTLLSGANVLTF. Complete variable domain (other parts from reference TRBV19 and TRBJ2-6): DGGITQSPKYLFRKEGQNVTLSCEQNLNHDAMYWYRQDPGQGLRLIYYSQIVNDFQKGDIAEGYSVSREKKESFPLTVTSAQKNPTAFYLCASSRQPGTLLSGANVLTFGAGSRLTVL.

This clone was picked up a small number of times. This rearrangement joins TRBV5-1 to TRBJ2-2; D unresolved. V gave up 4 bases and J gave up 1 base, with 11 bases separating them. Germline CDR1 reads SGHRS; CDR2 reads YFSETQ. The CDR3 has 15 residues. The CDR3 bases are TGCGCCAGCAGCCGTAACCAACAGAACACCGGGGAGCTGTTTTTT. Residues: CASSRNQQNTGELFF.

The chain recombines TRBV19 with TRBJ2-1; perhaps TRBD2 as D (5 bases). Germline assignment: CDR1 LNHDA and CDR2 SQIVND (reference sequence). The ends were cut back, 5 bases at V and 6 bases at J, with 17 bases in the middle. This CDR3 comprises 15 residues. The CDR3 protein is CASSDGGIGSNEQFF. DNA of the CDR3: TGTGCCAGTAGTGACGGAGGAATTGGCTCCAATGAGCAGTTCTTC.

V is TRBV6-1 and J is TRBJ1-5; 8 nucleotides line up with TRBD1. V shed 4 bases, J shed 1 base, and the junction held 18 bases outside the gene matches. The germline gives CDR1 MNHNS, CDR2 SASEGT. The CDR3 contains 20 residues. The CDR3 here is CASSGIGWAGGRESNQPQHF. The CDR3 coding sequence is TGTGCCAGCAGTGGGATAGGATGGGCAGGGGGCAGGGAAAGCAATCAGCCCCAGCATTTT.

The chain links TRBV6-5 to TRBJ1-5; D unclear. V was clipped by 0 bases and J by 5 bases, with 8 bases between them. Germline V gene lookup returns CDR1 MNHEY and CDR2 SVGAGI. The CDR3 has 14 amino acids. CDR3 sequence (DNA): TGTGCCAGCAGTTACTCTGAGGTCCATCAGCCCCAGCATTTT. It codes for CASSYSEVHQPQHF.

The CDR3 sequence is CASSNQLTGQASYNEQFF. The DNA for the CDR3 is TGTGCCAGCAGCAACCAGCTAACGGGACAGGCGTCCTACAATGAGCAGTTCTTC. The chain has TRBV4-2 and TRBJ2-1, with TRBD1 identical over 8 bases. After removal of 5 bases from V and 1 base from J, the junction contained 13 bases not matched to a gene. The CDR3 loop spans 18 amino acids. The germline CDR1 and CDR2 sequences are LGHNA and YNFKEQ.